The subject of this entry is one TCR beta chain. In the source study's methods: Amplification from reference gene primers served as the basis for estimated nucleated cell counts. Profiled with immunoSEQ multiplex PCR; TCRdb holds only in-frame clones, not every one. V and J calls and clone size are those listed in that table; D and trimming were worked out from the DNA. The sample lists under 200,000 clones; around 90% were seen once. The source of the sample is a study of blood T cell repertoires in COVID-19. Study in general: COVID-19 samples collected from the United States, Italy and Spain covered acute and convalescent phases. T cells, B-cell-depleted T cells, or PBMCs provided the cDNA or gDNA that served as material.

The germline V gene encodes CDR1 MGHRA and CDR2 YSYEKL. The CDR3 consists of 19 residues. V lost 4 bases and J 0 bases, leaving 19 bases between the germline ends. The chain uses TRBV4-1 and TRBJ2-6; TRBD1 is a possible D gene (6 bases). The clonotype originates from a middle-aged man with active or convalescent COVID-19. Source material: peripheral blood. CDR3 loop: CASSLRSGQRHSGANVLTF. Written as DNA, the CDR3 is TGCGCCAGCAGCCTCCGGAGTGGACAGAGGCACTCTGGGGCCAACGTCCTGACTTTC.